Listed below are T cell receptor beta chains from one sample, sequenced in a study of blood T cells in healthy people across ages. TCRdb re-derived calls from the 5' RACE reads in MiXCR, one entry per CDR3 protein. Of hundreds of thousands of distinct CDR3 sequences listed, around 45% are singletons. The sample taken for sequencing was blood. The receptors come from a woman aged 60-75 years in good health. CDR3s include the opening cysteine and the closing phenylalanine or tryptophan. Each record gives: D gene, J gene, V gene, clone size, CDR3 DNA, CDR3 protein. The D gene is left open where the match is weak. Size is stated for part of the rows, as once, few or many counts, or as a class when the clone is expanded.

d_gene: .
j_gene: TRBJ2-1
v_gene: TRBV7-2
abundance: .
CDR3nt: TGTGCCGGCAGCTCGAACTCCTACAATGAGCAGTTCTTC
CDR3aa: CAGSSNSYNEQFF

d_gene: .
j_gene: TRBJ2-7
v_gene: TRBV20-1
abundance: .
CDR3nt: TGCAGTGCGCCCGGGACACTCTACGAGCAGTACTTC
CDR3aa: CSAPGTLYEQYF

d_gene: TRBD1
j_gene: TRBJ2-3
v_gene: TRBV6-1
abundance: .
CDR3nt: TGTGCCAGCAGCGAAGGGACAGGGGGCGCGCAGTATTTT
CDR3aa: CASSEGTGGAQYF

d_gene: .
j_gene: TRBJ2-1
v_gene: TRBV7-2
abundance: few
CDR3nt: TGTGCCAGCAGCTACAACAGGGGAGGTGAGCAGTTCTTC
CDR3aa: CASSYNRGGEQFF

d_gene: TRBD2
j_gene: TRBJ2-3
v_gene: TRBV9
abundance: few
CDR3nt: TGTGCCAGCAGCGTAGAACCGGGAGGAGGAGATACGCAGTATTTT
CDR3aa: CASSVEPGGGDTQYF

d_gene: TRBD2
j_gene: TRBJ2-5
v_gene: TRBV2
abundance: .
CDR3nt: TGTGCCAGCAAAACTAGCGGGAGGGGAAATGAGCAGTACTTC
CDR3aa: CASKTSGRGNEQYF

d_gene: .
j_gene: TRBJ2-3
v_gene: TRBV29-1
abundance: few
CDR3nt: TGCAGCGTTGAAGATCTTTCGGCAGGGGCCACAGATACGCAGTATTTT
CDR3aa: CSVEDLSAGATDTQYF

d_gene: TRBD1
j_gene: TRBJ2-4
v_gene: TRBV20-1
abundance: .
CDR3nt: TGCAGTGCTAGAGATACCAACAGGGGTAAAAACATTCAGTACTTC
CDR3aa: CSARDTNRGKNIQYF

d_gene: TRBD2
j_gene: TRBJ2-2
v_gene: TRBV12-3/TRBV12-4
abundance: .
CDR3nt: TGTGCCAGCAGCCCTAGCGGGAGGGCCGGGGAGCTGTTTTTT
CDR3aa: CASSPSGRAGELFF

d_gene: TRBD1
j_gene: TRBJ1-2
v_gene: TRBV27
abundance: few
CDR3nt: TGTGCCAGCAGTTTATGGGGGACAGGGGGAAACTATGGCTACACCTTC
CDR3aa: CASSLWGTGGNYGYTF

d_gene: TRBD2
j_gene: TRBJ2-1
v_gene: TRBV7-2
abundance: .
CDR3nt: TGTGCCAGCAGCTCCTCTAGCGGGAGATCCTACAATGAGCAGTTCTTC
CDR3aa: CASSSSSGRSYNEQFF

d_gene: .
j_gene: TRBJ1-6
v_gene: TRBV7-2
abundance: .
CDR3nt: TGTGCCAGCAGCTTAAGCTTCGGAGAAGACAATTCACCCCTCCACTTT
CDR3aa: CASSLSFGEDNSPLHF

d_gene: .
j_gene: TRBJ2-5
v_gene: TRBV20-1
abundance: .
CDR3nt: TGCAGTGCTATCGACCCCCTCCGGACGGAGAAACAAGAGACCCAGTACTTC
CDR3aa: CSAIDPLRTEKQETQYF

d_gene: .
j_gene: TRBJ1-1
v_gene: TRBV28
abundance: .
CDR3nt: TGTGCCAGCAGTCCGCGACAGAAGACGGCTGAAGCTTTCTTT
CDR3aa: CASSPRQKTAEAFF

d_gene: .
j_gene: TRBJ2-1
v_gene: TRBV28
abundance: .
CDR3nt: TGTGCCAGCAGTTTAGGCCGTAAAGAGACCCAGTTCTTC
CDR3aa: CASSLGRKETQFF

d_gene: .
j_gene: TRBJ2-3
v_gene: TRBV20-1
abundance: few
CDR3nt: TGCAGTGCCCCCCTACTAGCAGATACGCAGTATTTT
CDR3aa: CSAPLLADTQYF

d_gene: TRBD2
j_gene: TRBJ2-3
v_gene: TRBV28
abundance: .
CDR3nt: TGTGCCAGCAGTTCATTAAGGGACCTGTATCGCGGGAGGGTGGCAGATACGCAGTATTTT
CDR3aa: CASSSLRDLYRGRVADTQYF

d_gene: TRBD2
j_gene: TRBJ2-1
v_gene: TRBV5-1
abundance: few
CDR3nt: TGCGCCAGCAGCTTGGAGGCACTAGCGGGCTACAATGAGCAGTTCTTC
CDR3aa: CASSLEALAGYNEQFF

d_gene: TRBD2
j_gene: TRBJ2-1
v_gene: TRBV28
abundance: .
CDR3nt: TGTGCCAGCAAACCGTCGGGAGGGCCAACAGATGAGCAGTTCTTC
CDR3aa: CASKPSGGPTDEQFF

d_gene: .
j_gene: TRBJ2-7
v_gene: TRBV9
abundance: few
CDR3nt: TGTGCCAGCAGCCCTTCCGGATCTAGCGTCTACGAGCAGTACTTC
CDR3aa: CASSPSGSSVYEQYF

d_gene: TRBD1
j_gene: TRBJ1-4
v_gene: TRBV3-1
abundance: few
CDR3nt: TGTGCCAGCAGCCAGTGGACAGGGTATGAAAAACTGTTTTTT
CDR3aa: CASSQWTGYEKLFF

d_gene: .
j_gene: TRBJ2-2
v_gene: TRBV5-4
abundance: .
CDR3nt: TGTGCCAGCAGCCAGGAGAGCGGAGCGAACACCGGGGAGCTGTTTTTT
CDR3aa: CASSQESGANTGELFF

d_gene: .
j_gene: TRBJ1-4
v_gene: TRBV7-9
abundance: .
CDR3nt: TGTGCCAGCAGCTTAGTTGGGCTTGTATATGAAAAACTGTTTTTT
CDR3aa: CASSLVGLVYEKLFF

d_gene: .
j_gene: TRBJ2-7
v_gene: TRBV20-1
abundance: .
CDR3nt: TGCAGTGCTAGAGATCGGCGGGGATTCTCCTACGAGCAGTACTTC
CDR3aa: CSARDRRGFSYEQYF

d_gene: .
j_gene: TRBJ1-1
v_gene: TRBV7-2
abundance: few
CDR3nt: TGTGCCAGCAGCCGTGGGGGAACAGGGAACACTGAAGCTTTCTTT
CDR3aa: CASSRGGTGNTEAFF

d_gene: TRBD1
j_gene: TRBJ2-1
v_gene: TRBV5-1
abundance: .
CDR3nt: TGCACCAGCAGCGTGGGACAGACCTACAATGAGCAGTTCTTC
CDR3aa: CTSSVGQTYNEQFF

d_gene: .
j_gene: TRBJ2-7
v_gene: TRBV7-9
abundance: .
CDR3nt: TGTGCCACTCGACGGGGAGGCGACGAGCAGTACTTC
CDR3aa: CATRRGGDEQYF

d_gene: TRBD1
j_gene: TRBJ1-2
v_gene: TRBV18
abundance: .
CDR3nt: TGTGCCAGCTCACCACAGGGACAGGGGGAACTATACTATGGCTACACCTTC
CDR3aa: CASSPQGQGELYYGYTF

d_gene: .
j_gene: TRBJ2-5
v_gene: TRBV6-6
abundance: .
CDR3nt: TGTGCCAGCAGCTTGTCGGCGGGATACAATGAGCAGTACTTC
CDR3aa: CASSLSAGYNEQYF

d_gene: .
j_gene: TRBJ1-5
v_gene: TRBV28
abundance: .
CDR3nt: TGTGCCAGCAGCGGCGGGGATGCGGCATCCCCTCATAAACCCCAGCATTTT
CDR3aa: CASSGGDAASPHKPQHF

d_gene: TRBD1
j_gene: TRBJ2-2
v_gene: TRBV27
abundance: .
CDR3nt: TGTGCCAGCATGGGGGACAGGGGGCTCCGGGAGCTGTTTTTT
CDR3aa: CASMGDRGLRELFF

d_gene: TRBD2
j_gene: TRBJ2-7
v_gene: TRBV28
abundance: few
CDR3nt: TGTGCCAGCAGTTCCCCCGAAGGGGAGGGATACGAGCAGTACTTC
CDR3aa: CASSSPEGEGYEQYF

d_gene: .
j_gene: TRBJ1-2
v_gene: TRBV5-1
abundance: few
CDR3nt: TGCGCCAGCAGCTTGGCCGAGTATGATGGCTACACCTTC
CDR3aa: CASSLAEYDGYTF

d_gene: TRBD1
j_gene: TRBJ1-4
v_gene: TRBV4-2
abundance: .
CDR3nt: TGTGCCAGCAGCCGGACAGGGGGCCCTTCGAATGAAAAACTGTTTTTT
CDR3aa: CASSRTGGPSNEKLFF

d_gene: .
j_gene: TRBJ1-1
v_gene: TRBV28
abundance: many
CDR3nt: TGTGCCAGCGACGGCGGAGGCAGGAACACTGAAGCTTTCTTT
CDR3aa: CASDGGGRNTEAFF

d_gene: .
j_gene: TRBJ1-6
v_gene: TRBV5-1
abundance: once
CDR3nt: TGCGCCAGCAGCTTGTATGGTGTCAGGAACGGTTCACCCCCCCACTTT
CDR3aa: CASSLYGVRNGSPPHF